These 28 T cell receptor beta chains share one sample of origin, sequenced in a study of Ad26.COV2.S vaccination and SARS-CoV-2 variants. The repertoire was sequenced with immunoSEQ multiplex PCR; TCRdb's copy has only in-frame clones and lacks some. The sample yields approximately 400,000 clones, under 95% seen once. The specimen was peripheral blood, collected after recovery from COVID-19. The receptors were gathered from a human donor who had recovered from COVID-19.

V and J are TRBV5-1 and TRBJ2-4; TRBD1 matches 9 bases. In germline, CDR1 is SGHRS, CDR2 YFSETQ. After removal of 4 bases from V and 5 bases from J, the junction contained 7 bases not matched to a gene. CDR3 length: 15 amino acids. This chain's CDR3 is CASSPGQGLENIQYF. DNA for the CDR3: TGCGCCAGCAGCCCAGGACAGGGGTTGGAAAACATTCAGTACTTC.

Note on this clone: This sample includes further DNA sequences coding for the same CDR3. V usage is TRBV10-1 and J usage is TRBJ1-5; TRBD1 is a possible D gene (6 bases). Per germline, CDR1 WNHNN and CDR2 SYGVQD (reference sequence). The CDR3 is 13 amino acids. V dropped 4 bases and J dropped 3 bases, with 7 bases sitting between them. The CDR3 bases are TGCGCCAGCAGTGGACAGGTCAATCAGCCCCAGCATTTT. This sequence encodes CASSGQVNQPQHF.

As DNA, the CDR3 is TGTGCCAGCAGTGGGGTAGCCGGACAGCCTACTAACTATGGCTACACCTTC. Protein: CASSGVAGQPTNYGYTF. The chain joins TRBV2 to TRBJ1-2, with D possibly matching TRBD1 (6 bases). V dropped 4 bases and J dropped 0 bases, with 18 bases sitting between them. Looked up from germline, CDR1 is SNHLY and CDR2 is FYNNEI. The CDR3 covers 17 residues. The full variable domain, completed using reference TRBV2 and TRBJ1-2, is EPEVTQTPSHQVTQMGQEVILRCVPISNHLYFYWYRQILGQKVEFLVSFYNNEISEKSEIFDDQFSVERPDGSNFTLKIRSTKLEDSAMYFCASSGVAGQPTNYGYTFGSGTRLTVV.

This chain uses TRBV19 with TRBJ1-1; unclear D gene. Germline V lookup: CDR1 LNHDA, CDR2 SQIVND (reference sequence). This CDR3 comprises 16 residues. Trimming left V 7 bases short and J 3 bases short, with 21 bases between. CDR3 loop: CASTWGNPPGDTEAFF. Here the CDR3 DNA reads TGTGCCAGTACCTGGGGAAATCCTCCCGGGGACACTGAAGCTTTCTTT.

V usage is TRBV7-9 and J usage is TRBJ2-5; 7 nucleotides align to TRBD1. CDR1 and CDR2 from the germline V gene are SEHNR and FQNEAQ (reference sequence). This CDR3 has 13 amino acids. V dropped 8 bases and J dropped 2; count of bases not matched to a gene: 5. The CDR3 loop is CASSDRVQETQYF. The CDR3 DNA reads TGTGCCAGCTCCGACAGGGTTCAAGAGACCCAGTACTTC.

This clone was observed once. CDR3 amino acids: CATAGGLSTDTQYF. DNA for the CDR3: TGTGCCACCGCGGGCGGACTCTCCACAGATACGCAGTATTTT. The rearrangement joins TRBV15 to TRBJ2-3; tentatively, D is TRBD2 (5 bases). The CDR3 has 14 amino acids. V lost 8 bases, J lost 2 bases, and 14 bases lay in between. Germline V gene data show CDR1 as LNHNV and CDR2 as YYDKDF (reference sequence).

The rearrangement uses TRBV4-1 and TRBJ1-3; D is unresolved. Germline lookup yields CDR1 MGHRA and CDR2 YSYEKL. Trimming pared 0 bases from V and 0 bases from J, leaving 12 bases between. The length of the CDR3 is 17 residues. The CDR3 nucleotides are TGCGCCAGCAGCCAAGATAATCTGATCCGCTCTGGAAACACCATATATTTT. This translates into CASSQDNLIRSGNTIYF.

Written as DNA, the CDR3 is TGTGCCAGCAGCCCAACCCTCCTACTAGCGGGGCAAGAGACCCAGTACTTC. This sequence encodes CASSPTLLLAGQETQYF. V usage is TRBV5-6 and J usage is TRBJ2-5; 10 positions match TRBD2. In germline, CDR1 is SGHDT, CDR2 YYEEEE. Trimming at V came to 4 bases and at J to 2 bases, leaving 11 bases not matched to a gene. The CDR3 extends over 17 amino acids.

V is TRBV9 and J is TRBJ1-4; D may be TRBD1 (6 bases). V gave up 0 bases and J gave up 4 bases, with 10 bases separating them. The V gene's germline CDR1 is SGDLS and CDR2 YYNGEE. This CDR3 has 15 amino acids. The DNA for the CDR3 is TGTGCCAGCAGCGTAGGGGGGCTCAGTAATGAAAAACTGTTTTTT. It yields the protein CASSVGGLSNEKLFF.

J is TRBJ1-2 and V is TRBV11-2; D might be TRBD1 (6 bases). CDR1 is SGHAT and CDR2 is FQNNGV in the germline V gene. Trimming left V 1 base short and J 3 bases short, with 6 bases between. The CDR3 has 13 residues. The CDR3 sequence is CASSLGTDYGYTF. The CDR3 coding sequence is TGTGCCAGCAGCTTAGGGACAGACTATGGCTACACCTTC.

V gene TRBV9 combines with J gene TRBJ2-5; 14 positions agree with TRBD2. This CDR3 comprises 16 residues. The V gene end was trimmed by 3 bases and the J gene end by 6 bases; junction bases not matched to a gene: 7. The germline V gene encodes CDR1 SGDLS and CDR2 YYNGEE. CDR3 amino acids: CASSDRLAGGPQTQYF. For the CDR3, the DNA is TGTGCCAGCAGCGACCGACTAGCGGGGGGGCCCCAGACCCAGTACTTC.

The chain employs TRBV27 and TRBJ1-4, with D possibly being TRBD1 (6 bases). V lost 3 bases, J lost 8 bases, and 13 bases lay in between. The CDR3 spans 14 residues. Looked up from germline, CDR1 is MNHEY and CDR2 is SMNVEV (reference sequence). CDR3 DNA: TGTGCCAGCAGTTTGGCAGGGGTCGGGGAAAAACTGTTTTTT. It specifies CASSLAGVGEKLFF. Looking up the rest from reference TRBV27 and TRBJ1-4 gives the full variable domain: EAQVTQNPRYLITVTGKKLTVTCSQNMNHEYMSWYRQDPGLGLRQIYYSMNVEVTDKGDVPEGYKVSRKEKRNFPLILESPSPNQTSLYFCASSLAGVGEKLFFGSGTQLSVL.

The chain combines TRBV3-1 (or the pseudogene TRBV3-2) with TRBJ1-2; D ambiguous. Trimming removed 6 bases from V and 1 base from J, with 15 bases in between. The CDR3 spans 15 residues. Germline CDR1 is LGHDT and CDR2 is YNNKEL (reference sequence). The CDR3 DNA is TGTGCCAGCAGGGTTTCTGGGGAGAGTAACTATGGCTACACCTTC. Its translation: CASRVSGESNYGYTF.

J is TRBJ1-2 and V is TRBV6-5; D remains unclear. There are 13 residues in the CDR3. With 9 bases removed from V and 3 bases from J, the gap between germline ends came to 14 bases. The germline V gene encodes CDR1 MNHEY and CDR2 SVGAGI. CDR3 DNA: TGTGCCAGTCAACGGCGTATGGACTATGGCTACACCTTC. This translates into CASQRRMDYGYTF.

The count of this clone is one. The chain recombines TRBV15 with TRBJ1-5; TRBD1 aligns across 7 bases. CDR1 is LNHNV and CDR2 is YYDKDF in the germline V gene (reference sequence). The V segment lost 5 bases and the J segment 4 bases; nucleotides outside the gene matches: 8. There are 15 residues in the CDR3. Written as DNA, the CDR3 is TGTGCCACCAGCTTGTGGGGGACAGAAAATCAGCCCCAGCATTTT. Translating gives CATSLWGTENQPQHF.

The V gene is TRBV11-3, the J gene TRBJ2-5; no firm D call. The V end lost 1 base, the J end lost 2 bases, and 11 bases lay between the germline ends. The CDR3 sequence is 15 residues long. Germline values: CDR1 SGHNT, CDR2 YENEEA. CDR3 region: CASSLAPDAQETQYF. Here the CDR3 DNA reads TGTGCCAGCAGCTTAGCACCGGATGCGCAAGAGACCCAGTACTTC.

The CDR3 region is CASSLTAGTYEQYF. The CDR3 DNA sequence: TGTGCCAGCAGCTTAACAGCAGGTACCTACGAGCAGTACTTC. J is TRBJ2-7 and V is TRBV7-6; no clear D gene. Trimming pared 2 bases from V and 2 bases from J, leaving 10 bases between. The CDR3 contains 14 residues. Germline CDR1 and CDR2: SGHVS and FNYEAQ. Combining the CDR3 with reference TRBV7-6 and TRBJ2-7 gives the whole variable domain GAGVSQSPRYKVTKRGQDVALRCDPISGHVSLYWYRQALGQGPEFLTYFNYEAQQDKSGLPNDRFSAERPEGSISTLTIQRTEQRDSAMYRCASSLTAGTYEQYFGPGTRLTVT.

The rearrangement joins TRBV6-2 or TRBV6-3 to TRBJ2-1; tentatively, D is TRBD2 (6 bases). The V gene's germline CDR1 is MNHEY and CDR2 SVGEGT. Trimming removed 4 bases at V and 8 bases at J, with 21 bases between. The CDR3 length is 16 residues. DNA of the CDR3: TGTGCCAGCAGTTTCCAAACCGGGGGTCCTTACTATGAGCAGTTCTTC. Amino acid sequence: CASSFQTGGPYYEQFF.

This chain connects TRBV4-1 to TRBJ2-2; D is perhaps TRBD1 or TRBD2 (5 bases each). Germline V gene sequence: CDR1 MGHRA, CDR2 YSYEKL. Trimming shortened V by 2 bases and J by 3 bases, and 19 bases separated the two germline ends. The CDR3 is 18 amino acids. For the CDR3, the DNA is TGCGCCAGCAGCCAATTAACAGGAGGCTTAAGGCACACCGGGGAGCTGTTTTTT. Translated, it gives CASSQLTGGLRHTGELFF.

Only a few counts were recorded for this clone. This sequence joins TRBV5-1 and TRBJ1-6; possible D gene TRBD1, 5 bases. Germline V gene lookup returns CDR1 SGHRS and CDR2 YFSETQ. V dropped 3 bases and J dropped 10 bases, with 23 bases sitting between them. The CDR3 runs to 17 residues. As DNA, the CDR3 is TGCGCCAGCAGCTCCCACCGAGGGACGGGAGCGGACTCACCCCTCCACTTT. Its protein product is CASSSHRGTGADSPLHF.

The genes are TRBV6-1 and TRBJ1-2; D may be TRBD1 (6 bases). The CDR3 contains 13 residues. Germline CDR1 is MNHNS and CDR2 is SASEGT. V was shortened by 1 base and J by 6 bases, with 9 bases between the two germline ends. This CDR3 reads CASSEVRGDGYTF. Written as DNA, the CDR3 is TGTGCCAGCAGTGAAGTAAGGGGGGATGGCTACACCTTC.

This clone was counted a single time. The chain joins TRBV28 to TRBJ1-5; D remains unclear. V lost 8 bases and J lost 0, with 11 bases in between. The CDR3 length is 14 residues. CDR1 and CDR2 from the germline V gene are MDHEN and SYDVKM. CDR3 loop: CASSRGVSNQPQHF. The CDR3, as DNA: TGTGCCAGCTCCCGTGGGGTTAGCAATCAGCCCCAGCATTTT.

The chain carries TRBV5-1 and TRBJ1-2; D is uncertain. The germline V gene encodes CDR1 SGHRS and CDR2 YFSETQ. The CDR3 contains 14 residues. V lost 5 bases and J lost 2, with 13 bases in between. The CDR3 nucleotides read TGCGCCAGCAGTCTGGACTTCGCGAACTATGGCTACACCTTC. This encodes CASSLDFANYGYTF. The whole variable domain, filled in from reference TRBV5-1 and TRBJ1-2, reads KAGVTQTPRYLIKTRGQQVTLSCSPISGHRSVSWYQQTPGQGLQFLFEYFSETQRNKGNFPGRFSGRQFSNSRSEMNVSTLELGDSALYLCASSLDFANYGYTFGSGTRLTVV.

This clone was counted once. The rearrangement uses TRBV21-1 and TRBJ2-7; no check of the table's D call, TRBD2, against the DNA was made. TRBV21-1 is a listed pseudogene. This CDR3 is built from 15 residues. CDR3 nucleotides: TGTGCCAGCAGCAAAAAGGAGGCCCTCTCCTACGAGCAGTACTTC. Its translation is CASSKKEALSYEQYF.

This chain joins TRBV12-3 or TRBV12-4 and TRBJ1-2; D is perhaps TRBD1 (6 bases). Trimming took off 3 bases at V and 4 bases at J, with 9 bases between the two ends. The CDR3 has 13 residues. DNA for the CDR3: TGTGCCAGCAGTTTTCAGGGGTTCTATGGCTACACCTTC. Its protein product is CASSFQGFYGYTF.

The rearrangement joins TRBV18 to TRBJ1-5; no reliable D call. CDR1 is KGHSH and CDR2 is LQKENI in the germline V gene. The V end lost 3 bases, the J end lost 2 bases, and 14 bases lay between the germline ends. The CDR3 is 16 residues long. This CDR3 reads CASSPVRRVGNQPQHF. CDR3 bases: TGTGCCAGCTCACCGGTTCGAAGAGTAGGCAATCAGCCCCAGCATTTT.

The chain has TRBV9 and TRBJ2-1; D is possibly TRBD2 (6 bases). Looked up from germline, CDR1 is SGDLS and CDR2 is YYNGEE. The germline V and J ends were trimmed by 4 bases and 3 bases, with 8 bases remaining between them. The CDR3 extends over 13 amino acids. The CDR3 DNA reads TGTGCCAGCAGCCCGGGGGTCTACAATGAGCAGTTCTTC. Its protein product is CASSPGVYNEQFF.

The chain couples TRBV27 to TRBJ1-2, with 7 bases lining up with TRBD1. V lost 6 bases, J lost 2 bases, and 3 bases stayed unmatched. Germline CDR1 is MNHEY and CDR2 is SMNVEV (reference sequence). The CDR3 contains 13 residues. CDR3 DNA: TGTGCCAGCAGACGACAGGGAAACTATGGCTACACCTTC. Translated, it gives CASRRQGNYGYTF.